The present T cell receptor (beta chain) was sequenced within a study of shared clonotypes between healthy human individuals (dated by TCRdb to about 2020). About the full investigation: A couple of women and a few men aged 18 to 49 years were included in the cohort. For each donor, CD4 naive and CD4 memory were each given three plates, CD8 naive was given two plates, and CD8 memory was given one plate. To increase sequencing depth and limit assay-specific biases, different laboratories used diverse techniques to prepare libraries and sequence TCR repertoires. Between about 0.94 and 8.9 billion PBMCs per donor were obtained by leukapheresis. To estimate repertoire size and how much clonotype sharing occurs between individuals, the study deeply sequenced the blood TCR repertoires of several healthy adults. Results and caveats for the whole study, not just this receptor: Pairwise subsampling led to the expectation that sequencing depth would affect the degree of clonotype sharing among donors. Rarefaction of sorted-subset datasets indicated incomplete sequencing despite the large sequencing depth. Sampling was restricted to blood, and TCR repertoires in tissue are likely to differ from TCR repertoires in blood. Higher generation probabilities were observed for clonotypes shared by all four sorted-subset donors than for non-shared clonotypes. Estimated clonotype richness was generally larger for naive than for memory subsets. Because the study included only a small number of donors, the genetic and exposure-history diversity represented was limited. When four donors were compared, the shared fraction of clonotypes was about 5% for naive CD4, 3.5% for naive CD8, 2% to 2.5% for memory CD4, and around 0.4% for memory CD8.

As to this clone: What antigen it recognizes has not been identified. Base qualities are not provided; no much larger clone lies one nucleotide away.

The donors were healthy, HIV-negative adults who had no recently reported acute infections or vaccinations. Every donor was a Caucasian adult living in Nashville, Tennessee, USA. CD4+ T cells were enriched by magnetic negative selection; naive cells were then positively selected on CD45RA, and the negative fraction formed the memory subset. After blood collection by leukapheresis, PBMCs were isolated using Ficoll-Histopaque density gradient centrifugation and then cryopreserved in the vapor phase of liquid nitrogen. Analytical flow cytometry was used to check the purity and quantity of each magnetically sorted T cell population. Genomic DNA was isolated from every sorted fraction and measured by UV absorbance on a Nanodrop 2000c. Using the deep immunoSEQ assay, TCR CDR3 regions were amplified from genomic DNA by multiplex PCR. Extracted genomic DNA from each cell subset was distributed evenly across all wells of several immunoSEQ 96-well plates, and each plate was treated as a replicate. For sorted subsets, each replicate PCR was loaded with roughly 190 ng genomic DNA, equivalent to about 30,000 T cell genomes. The purified libraries were quantified using a Qubit 3.0 fluorometer, sized with a Bioanalyzer 2100, and then quantified again using the KAPA Library Quantification kit. Every immunoSEQ 96-well plate was sequenced on a dedicated single-read 150-cycle Illumina NextSeq 550 flow cell. As for how the authors treated the data: Because only junctional sequences without quality scores were contained in the immunoSEQ output, filtering matching that applied to full-length reads could not be performed. To assign V/J genes and CDR3, sequences were annotated against IMGT germline references using PyIR, a Python wrapper for IgBLAST v1.9. Reads with weak V/J assignments (E-value above 1e-6), missing CDR3, stop codons, out-of-frame junctions, or ambiguous translated residues were removed. V3J clonotypes were defined as sequences sharing the same inferred V gene, J gene, and CDR3 amino acid sequence. Percentage overlap between repertoires was computed as shared unique clonotypes divided by the size of the smaller repertoire. Richness of each repertoire was evaluated using RTK rarefaction, the Chao1 estimator, and Recon v2.1 estimates of unobserved clonotypes. Generation probabilities for all TCRbeta clonotypes obtained by the gDNA method from several donors were computed using OLGA. TCRdb holds this immuneACCESS table with in-frame rearrangements only. Some clones are missing; in checked studies, unresolved V genes explain under half, and the rest has no known cause. That table is the source of V, J and clone size, and D and trimming were worked out from the DNA. Recorded for this sample are some 2,000,000 clones; roughly 95% of them occurred a single time. Roughly 0.13% of the sample is in the top ten clones.

The germline V gene (reference sequence) yields SGHNT for CDR1 and YYREEE for CDR2. The CDR3 goes from the cysteine to the phenylalanine over 15 residues. Just CDR3 DNA is preserved here, 45 bases in frame from base 1. Trimming takes 3 bases from V and 3 bases from J, and the germline ends sit 12 bases apart. Sequencing input: naive CD4+ T cells sorted from blood. Taken with the paper, the label for cell subset or site translates to: CD45RA+ positively selected. The rearranged segments are TRBV5-4 and TRBJ2-2; the D segment cannot be called with confidence. The receptor's source is a man between 18 and 29 years old in good health. In nucleotide form, the sequence is TGTGCCAGCAGCTACCGGGCCGCGGACACCGGGGAGCTGTTTTTT. It is translated as CASSYRAADTGELFF.